The clone carrying this T cell receptor beta chain was counted ten times or more. The target antigen is unknown. The data were taken from a study of T-cell reconstitution after alpha-beta-depleted transplantation in children. The CDR3 loop spans 14 amino acids. Germline assignment: CDR1 SEHNR and CDR2 FQNEAQ (reference sequence). With V trimmed by 2 bases and J by 6 bases, 5 bases remained unmatched. The study, taken as a whole, reports: By about two months after transplant, alpha-beta T cells reportedly arose from several hundred graft clones that had expanded. By one year post-transplant, T-cell counts and diversity largely arose from T cells that were newly produced. Surviving recipient cells, namely T cells and thymic progenitors, were the source of high day-60 TCRbeta diversity in some patients.

Unique molecular identifiers were incorporated when the TCRbeta library was constructed. TCRdb independently ran MiXCR on the PCR reads; one entry per CDR3 protein. The sample records about 200,000 distinct CDR3 sequences, approximately 7% being singletons. This clonotype originated in a boy aged 2 to 10 with acute lymphoblastic leukemia, due to receive a stem cell transplant. The V and J genes are TRBV7-9 and TRBJ2-7; 9 bases map to TRBD1. This sample comprised PBMCs, obtained before TCRalphabeta/CD19-depleted stem cell transplant. Here the CDR3 DNA reads TGTGCCAGCAGCTTAACGGGACAGGGCCCCGAGCAGTACTTC. It codes for CASSLTGQGPEQYF. Complete variable domain (other parts from reference TRBV7-9 and TRBJ2-7): DTGVSQNPRHKITKRGQNVTFRCDPISEHNRLYWYRQTLGQGPEFLTYFQNEAQLEKSRLLSDRFSAERPKGSFSTLEIQRTEQGDSAMYLCASSLTGQGPEQYFGPGTRLTVT.